This TCR beta chain was identified during a study of immune heterogeneity within non-small cell lung tumors. Sample share makes this clonotype medium-sized. Template material for each sample was 550 to 700 ng of bulk tumor genomic DNA. From each primary tumor, several far-apart biopsies were obtained during surgery. Curative operations were performed on patients who had untreated, newly diagnosed non-small cell lung cancer. The TCR beta CDR3 region was amplified by multiplex PCR employing 32 V and 13 J primers. MiXCR, run by TCRdb on the multiplex PCR reads, gives a single entry per CDR3 protein. This table has 10,000 or so distinct CDR3 sequences, around 30% appearing once. CDR1 and CDR2 from the germline V gene are MDHEN and SYDVKM. V was cut by 5 bases and J by 2 bases, with 9 bases left in between. This CDR3 comprises 13 residues.

The V gene is TRBV28, the J gene TRBJ1-2; D is unresolved. The origin of this receptor is a woman between 45 and 60 years old with non-small cell lung cancer. Input material: lung tumor tissue. The CDR3 DNA is TGTGCCAGCAGTAACGACGGGAACTATGGCTACACCTTC. This encodes CASSNDGNYGYTF.